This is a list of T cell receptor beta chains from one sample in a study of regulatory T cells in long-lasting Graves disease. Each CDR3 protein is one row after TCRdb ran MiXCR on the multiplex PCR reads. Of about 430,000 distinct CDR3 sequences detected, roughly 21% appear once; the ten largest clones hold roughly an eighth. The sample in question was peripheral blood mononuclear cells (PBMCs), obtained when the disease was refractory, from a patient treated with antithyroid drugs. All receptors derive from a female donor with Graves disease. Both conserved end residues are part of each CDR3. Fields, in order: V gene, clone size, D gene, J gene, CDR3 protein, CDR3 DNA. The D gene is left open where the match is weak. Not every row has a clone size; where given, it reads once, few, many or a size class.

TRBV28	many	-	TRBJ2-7	CASRPLDWDYEQYF	TGTGCCAGCCGCCCCCTGGACTGGGACTACGAGCAGTACTTC
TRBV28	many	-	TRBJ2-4	CASQLGLAPTRDIQYF	TGTGCCAGCCAGTTGGGCCTGGCCCCGACGAGGGACATTCAGTACTTC
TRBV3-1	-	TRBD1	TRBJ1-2	CASSQSGTGGGGYTF	TGTGCCAGCAGCCAGAGCGGGACAGGGGGCGGAGGCTACACCTTC
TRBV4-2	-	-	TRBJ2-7	CASSQELTRTYEQYF	TGTGCCAGCAGCCAAGAGTTGACTAGAACCTACGAGCAGTACTTC
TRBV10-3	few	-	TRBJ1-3	CAISETWGKAGNTIYF	TGTGCCATCAGTGAAACTTGGGGCAAGGCTGGAAACACCATATATTTT
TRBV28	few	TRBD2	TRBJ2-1	CASSFPPSGGPSNNEQFF	TGTGCCAGCAGTTTCCCTCCTAGCGGGGGACCGTCAAACAATGAGCAGTTCTTC
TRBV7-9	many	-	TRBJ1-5	CASSLGLTPDSNQPQHF	TGTGCCAGCAGCTTAGGCTTGACACCCGATAGCAATCAGCCCCAGCATTTT
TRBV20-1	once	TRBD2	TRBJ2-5	CSARTSGGTQYF	TGCAGTGCTAGGACTAGCGGAGGGACCCAGTACTTC
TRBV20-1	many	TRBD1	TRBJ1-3	CSASGTGISGNTIYF	TGCAGTGCTTCCGGGACAGGGATCTCTGGAAACACCATATATTTT
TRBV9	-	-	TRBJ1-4	CASSVDVTNEKLFF	TGTGCCAGCAGCGTAGATGTAACTAATGAAAAACTGTTTTTT
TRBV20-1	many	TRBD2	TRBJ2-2	CSARGLAGNTGELFF	TGCAGTGCTAGGGGACTAGCGGGGAACACCGGGGAGCTGTTTTTT
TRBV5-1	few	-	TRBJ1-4	CASSLVGSTNEKLFF	TGCGCCAGCAGCTTGGTCGGGTCAACTAATGAAAAACTGTTTTTT
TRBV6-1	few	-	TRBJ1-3	CASNFGANTIYF	TGTGCCAGCAACTTCGGGGCCAACACCATATATTTT
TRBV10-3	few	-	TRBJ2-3	CATLSSSTDTQYF	TGTGCCACCTTAAGCAGCAGCACAGATACGCAGTATTTT
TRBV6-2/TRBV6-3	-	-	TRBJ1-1	CASSYLGIPNTEAFF	TGTGCCAGCAGCTACCTCGGGATACCCAACACTGAAGCTTTCTTT
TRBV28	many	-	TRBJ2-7	CASNSGGYEQYF	TGTGCCAGCAACTCTGGAGGGTACGAGCAGTACTTC
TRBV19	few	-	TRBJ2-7	CASSTSGYGSSYEQYF	TGTGCCAGTAGTACCTCAGGCTATGGAAGCTCCTACGAGCAGTACTTC
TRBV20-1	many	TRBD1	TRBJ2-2	CSARGAFRQGAGELFF	TGCAGTGCTAGAGGAGCTTTTCGACAGGGGGCCGGGGAGCTGTTTTTT
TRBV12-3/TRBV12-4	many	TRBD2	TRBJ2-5	CASSLVVGRETQYF	TGTGCCAGCAGTTTAGTAGTCGGGAGGGAGACCCAGTACTTC
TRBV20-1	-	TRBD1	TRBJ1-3	CSASRGREGNTIYF	TGCAGTGCTAGCAGGGGGCGCGAGGGAAACACCATATATTTT
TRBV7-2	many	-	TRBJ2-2	CASSLVSGNTGELFF	TGTGCCAGCAGCTTAGTGTCGGGGAACACCGGGGAGCTGTTTTTT
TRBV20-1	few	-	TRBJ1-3	CSAEIQGTGNTIYF	TGCAGTGCTGAGATACAGGGTACTGGAAACACCATATATTTT
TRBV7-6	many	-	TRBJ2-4	CASSPIDIQYF	TGTGCCAGCAGCCCAATCGACATTCAGTACTTC
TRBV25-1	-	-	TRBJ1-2	CASSDSKGPNGYTF	TGTGCCAGCAGTGATTCGAAGGGGCCCAATGGCTACACCTTC
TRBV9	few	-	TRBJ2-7	CASSESDGPYEQYF	TGTGCCAGCAGCGAATCCGACGGACCCTACGAGCAGTACTTC
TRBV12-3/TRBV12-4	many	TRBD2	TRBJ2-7	CASSSSGLAGYEQYF	TGTGCCAGCAGTTCCTCGGGACTAGCGGGATACGAGCAGTACTTC
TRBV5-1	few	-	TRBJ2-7	CASSLGPEGRNEQYF	TGCGCCAGCAGCTTGGGGCCGGAAGGACGTAACGAGCAGTACTTC
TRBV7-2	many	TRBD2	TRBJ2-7	CASSATSGIGYEQYF	TGTGCCAGCAGCGCCACTAGCGGGATCGGCTACGAGCAGTACTTC
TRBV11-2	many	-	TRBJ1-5	CASSLGRGPQHF	TGTGCCAGCAGCTTAGGCAGAGGGCCCCAGCATTTT
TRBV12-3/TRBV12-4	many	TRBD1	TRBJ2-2	CASRHRTGIGELFF	TGTGCCAGCAGGCATCGGACAGGGATCGGGGAGCTGTTTTTT
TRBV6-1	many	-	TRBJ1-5	CASSRAGVLDQPQHF	TGTGCCAGCAGCCGCGCTGGGGTACTGGATCAGCCCCAGCATTTT
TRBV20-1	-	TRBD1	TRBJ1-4	CSASGQGASNEKLFF	TGCAGTGCTTCGGGACAGGGGGCGTCTAATGAAAAACTGTTTTTT
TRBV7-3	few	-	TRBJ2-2	CASSFSGGAGGNTGELFF	TGTGCCAGCAGCTTTTCGGGGGGCGCTGGGGGGAACACCGGGGAGCTGTTTTTT
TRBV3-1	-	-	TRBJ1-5	CASSQSPNGGQPQHF	TGTGCCAGCAGCCAATCCCCGAACGGAGGGCAGCCCCAGCATTTT
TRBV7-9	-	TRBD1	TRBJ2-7	CASSSGDRGIYEQYF	TGTGCCAGCAGCTCTGGGGACAGGGGCATCTACGAGCAGTACTTC
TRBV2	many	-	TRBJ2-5	CASSEPLTYGRGQETQYF	TGTGCCAGCAGTGAACCCCTTACCTATGGCCGGGGGCAAGAGACCCAGTACTTC